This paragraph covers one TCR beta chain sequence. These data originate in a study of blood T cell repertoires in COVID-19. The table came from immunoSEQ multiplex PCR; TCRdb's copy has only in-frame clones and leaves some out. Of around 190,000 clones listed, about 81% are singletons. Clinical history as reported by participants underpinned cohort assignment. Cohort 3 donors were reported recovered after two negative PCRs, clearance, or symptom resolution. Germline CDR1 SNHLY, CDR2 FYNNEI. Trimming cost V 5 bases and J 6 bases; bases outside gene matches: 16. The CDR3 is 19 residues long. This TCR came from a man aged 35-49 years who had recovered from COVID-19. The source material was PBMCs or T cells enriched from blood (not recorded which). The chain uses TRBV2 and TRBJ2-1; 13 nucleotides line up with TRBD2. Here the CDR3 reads CASSRGTSGESRKTNEQFF. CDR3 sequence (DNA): TGTGCCAGCAGTCGAGGGACTAGCGGGGAATCCAGGAAAACCAATGAGCAGTTCTTC.